The count of the clone carrying this T cell receptor (beta chain) is one. The antigen is not known. The record originates from a study of cytomegalovirus exposure and HLA in healthy donors. Broader study findings: Apparent HLA restriction characterized most CMV-associated TCR beta chains in a later analysis. Judged likely to be a sequencing artifact was a cluster of highly shared sequence variants.

This CDR3 is 15 amino acids long. CDR1 is SGHTA, CDR2 FQGNSA, per germline. V was cut by 7 bases and J by 2 bases, with 14 bases left in between. With 60 Vbeta and 13 Jbeta primers, the PCR was carried out. Repertoires were generated with immunoSEQ multiplex PCR, while TCRdb's copy carries only in-frame clones and drops some. The top ten clones hold roughly 6% of a sample with around 230,000 clones, over 80% of them seen once. The material sequenced was PBMCs. The chain carries TRBV7-2 and TRBJ1-4, with D uncertain. The receptor was derived from a man aged 40-49 years in good health and CMV-seropositive. The CDR3 here is CASKDFATTNEKLFF. The CDR3 DNA follows: TGTGCCAGCAAGGACTTCGCTACGACTAATGAAAAACTGTTTTTT. Using reference TRBV7-2 and TRBJ1-4 for the parts outside the CDR3, the full variable domain is GAGVSQSPSNKVTEKGKDVELRCDPISGHTALYWYRQSLGQGLEFLIYFQGNSAPDKSGLPSDRFSAERTGGSVSTLTIQRTQQEDSAVYLCASKDFATTNEKLFFGSGTQLSVL.